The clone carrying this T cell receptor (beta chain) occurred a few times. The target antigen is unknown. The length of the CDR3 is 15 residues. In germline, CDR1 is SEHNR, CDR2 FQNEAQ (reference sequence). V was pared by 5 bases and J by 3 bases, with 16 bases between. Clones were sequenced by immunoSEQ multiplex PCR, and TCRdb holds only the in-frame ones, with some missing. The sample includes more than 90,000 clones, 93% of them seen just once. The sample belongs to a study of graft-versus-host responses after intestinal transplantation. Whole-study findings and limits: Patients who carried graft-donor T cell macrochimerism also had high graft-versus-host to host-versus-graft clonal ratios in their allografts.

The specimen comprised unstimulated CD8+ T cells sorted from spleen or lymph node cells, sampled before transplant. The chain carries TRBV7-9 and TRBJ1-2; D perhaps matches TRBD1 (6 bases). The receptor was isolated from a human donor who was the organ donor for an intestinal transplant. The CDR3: CASSRGAGIHYGYTF. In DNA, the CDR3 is TGTGCCAGCAGCAGGGGGGCAGGGATCCACTATGGCTACACCTTC.